The 30 T cell receptor beta chains listed next were all sequenced from one sample in a study of cytomegalovirus exposure and HLA in healthy donors. The PCR was carried out with 60 Vbeta primers and 13 Jbeta primers. Profiled with immunoSEQ multiplex PCR; TCRdb holds only in-frame clones, not every one. The data show over 90,000 clones, roughly 79% seen once. The sequencing input was PBMCs. The receptor source for this set is a female donor in good health and CMV-seropositive.

This clone was recorded only once. CDR3 nucleotides: TGTGCCAGCAGCTTAACGAGGGACACCGGGGAGCTGTTTTTT. This codes for CASSLTRDTGELFF. The chain joins TRBV7-3 to TRBJ2-2; D perhaps matches TRBD2 (5 bases). The CDR3 has 14 amino acids. Germline V CDR1 and CDR2: SGHTA, FQGTGA. Trimming removed 0 bases at V and 3 bases at J, with 5 bases between.

This clone has a handful of counts. This sequence joins TRBV6-4 and TRBJ2-3, with 8 bases aligning to TRBD1. CDR1 is MRHNA and CDR2 is SNTAGT in the germline V gene. Trimming took 5 bases from V and 3 from J; bases not matched to a gene: 7. The CDR3 extends over 15 amino acids. CDR3 protein: CASSPTGDGTDTQYF. The CDR3 coding sequence is TGTGCCAGCAGTCCGACAGGGGACGGTACAGATACGCAGTATTTT.

This clone was seen more than once but under ten times. The chain joins TRBV11-2 to TRBJ1-1; D is ambiguous. The CDR3 consists of 14 residues. Germline CDR1 is SGHAT and CDR2 is FQNNGV. Trimming took 5 bases from V and 1 from J, leaving 11 bases between them. The CDR3 region is CASSPDSRNTEAFF. The CDR3 nucleotides are TGTGCCAGCAGCCCAGACTCAAGGAACACTGAAGCTTTCTTT.

The gene calls are TRBV5-1 and TRBJ1-2; 11 bases align to TRBD1. V gave up 1 base and J gave up 3 bases; unmatched junction bases: 11. Germline V lookup: CDR1 SGHRS, CDR2 YFSETQ. The CDR3 contains 18 residues. The CDR3 is CASSLQPPGQGEDYGYTF. CDR3 DNA sequence: TGCGCCAGCAGCTTGCAACCTCCGGGACAGGGGGAGGACTATGGCTACACCTTC.

V is TRBV19 and J is TRBJ2-4; possibly TRBD1 for D (5 bases). Trimming left V 5 bases short and J 4 bases short, with 12 bases between. Germline V lookup: CDR1 LNHDA, CDR2 SQIVND (reference sequence). The CDR3 has 14 amino acids. CDR3 amino acids: CASSPTNRKNIQYF. In nucleotides, the CDR3 is TGTGCCAGTAGTCCCACCAACAGGAAAAACATTCAGTACTTC. The full variable domain, rest sourced from reference TRBV19 and TRBJ2-4, is DGGITQSPKYLFRKEGQNVTLSCEQNLNHDAMYWYRQDPGQGLRLIYYSQIVNDFQKGDIAEGYSVSREKKESFPLTVTSAQKNPTAFYLCASSPTNRKNIQYFGAGTRLSVL.

This chain joins TRBV10-2 and TRBJ1-5, with 8 positions matching TRBD1. CDR3 length equals 14 residues. Losses at the gene ends were 6 bases for V and 7 bases for J; bases not matched to a gene: 8. The germline gives CDR1 WSHSY, CDR2 SAAADI. The CDR3 DNA follows: TGCGCCAGCAGAACAGGGGGAGAGGGGCAGCCCCAGCATTTT. Protein product: CASRTGGEGQPQHF.

V gene TRBV7-2 combines with J gene TRBJ2-1, with 10 bases matching TRBD2. Per germline, CDR1 SGHTA and CDR2 FQGNSA. Trimming at V came to 8 bases and at J to 7 bases, leaving 5 bases not matched to a gene. CDR3 length: 13 amino acids. CDR3 DNA: TGTGCCAGCCGTAGCGGGAGGAGGAATGAGCAGTTCTTC. Its translation: CASRSGRRNEQFF.

In its sample, this clone was seen a few times. This sequence joins TRBV30 and TRBJ1-5; D is possibly TRBD1 (6 bases). Trimming removed 2 bases at V and 5 bases at J, with 10 bases between. The CDR3 runs to 13 residues. The V gene's germline CDR1 is GTSNPN and CDR2 SVGIG (reference sequence). The CDR3 loop reads CAWSTQGYQPQHF. In nucleotides, the CDR3 is TGTGCCTGGAGTACACAGGGCTATCAGCCCCAGCATTTT.

This clone appeared a few times. V gene TRBV4-3 combines with J gene TRBJ2-1; no definite D call. The germline V gene encodes CDR1 LGHNA and CDR2 YSLEER. CDR3 length: 12 residues. Deletions cut 3 bases from V and 10 bases from J, with 10 bases between. As DNA, the CDR3 is TGCGCCAGCAGCCAGGAAGGAGACGAGCAGTTCTTC. Its translation is CASSQEGDEQFF.

The chain employs TRBV5-1 and TRBJ2-1, with 11 bases aligning to TRBD2. The CDR3 contains 16 residues. The junction had 5 bases not matched to a gene; V was cut back by 2 bases and J by 4 bases. The germline V gene has CDR1 SGHRS and CDR2 YFSETQ. The CDR3 DNA is TGCGCCAGCAGCTTAGGGACTAGCGGAAAATACAATGAGCAGTTCTTC. Translation: CASSLGTSGKYNEQFF.

CDR3 nucleotide sequence: TGTGCCAGCAGTGTCCCCGGGACTACTAAAGAGACCCAGTACTTC. This sequence encodes CASSVPGTTKETQYF. The rearrangement uses TRBV25-1 and TRBJ2-5; 7 positions agree with TRBD2. CDR3 length: 15 amino acids. CDR1 and CDR2 (germline): MGHDK, SYGVNS. V shed 4 bases, J shed 3 bases, and the junction held 8 bases outside the gene matches. The complete variable domain, with remaining parts taken from reference TRBV25-1 and TRBJ2-5, reads EADIYQTPRYLVIGTGKKITLECSQTMGHDKMYWYQQDPGMELHLIHYSYGVNSTEKGDLSSESTVSRIRTEHFPLTLESARPSHTSQYLCASSVPGTTKETQYFGPGTRLLVL.

V is TRBV11-3 and J is TRBJ2-5, with D possibly TRBD2 on 6 matching bases. The CDR3 is 14 residues long. Germline V lookup: CDR1 SGHNT, CDR2 YENEEA. V lost 5 bases and J lost 5, with 15 bases in between. The CDR3 DNA follows: TGTGCCAGCAGCCCTAGAGCGGGTCAGGAGACCCAGTACTTC. Protein product: CASSPRAGQETQYF. The full variable domain, with the rest looked up from reference TRBV11-3 and TRBJ2-5, is EAGVVQSPRYKIIEKKQPVAFWCNPISGHNTLYWYLQNLGQGPELLIRYENEEAVDDSQLPKDRFSAERLKGVDSTLKIQPAELGDSAVYLCASSPRAGQETQYFGPGTRLLVL.

This sequence joins TRBV10-2 and TRBJ2-3, with 8 bases aligning to TRBD1. V shed 1 base and J 1 base; nucleotides not matched to a gene: 7. This CDR3 contains 17 residues. Germline V gene data show CDR1 as WSHSY and CDR2 as SAAADI. CDR3 sequence: CASSEFGTGGRTDTQYF. The CDR3 coding sequence is TGCGCCAGCAGTGAGTTCGGGACAGGCGGACGCACAGATACGCAGTATTTT.

The CDR3 reads CASPRGGSGVSTDTQYF. The CDR3 DNA sequence: TGTGCCTCCCCCCGGGGTGGTAGCGGGGTGAGCACAGATACGCAGTATTTT. The V call is TRBV30, the J call TRBJ2-3; 8 bases match TRBD2. The ends lost 7 bases at V and 0 bases at J; junction bases unmatched: 15. Germline CDR1 GTSNPN, CDR2 SVGIG (reference sequence). The CDR3 consists of 17 residues. Together with reference TRBV30 and TRBJ2-3, the CDR3 gives the full variable domain: SQTIHQWPATLVQPVGSPLSLECTVEGTSNPNLYWYRQAAGRGLQLLFYSVGIGQISSEVPQNLSASRPQDRQFILSSKKLLLSDSGFYLCASPRGGSGVSTDTQYFGPGTRLTVL.

The CDR3 protein is CASSAQGSGANVLTF. CDR3 in DNA: TGTGCCAGCAGTGCCCAGGGCTCTGGGGCCAACGTCCTGACTTTC. The V gene is TRBV6-4, the J gene TRBJ2-6; D is possibly TRBD1 (5 bases). This CDR3 is built from 15 residues. The V and J ends lost 4 bases and 0 bases respectively, with 7 bases between them. In germline, CDR1 is MRHNA, CDR2 SNTAGT.

The chain has TRBV18 and TRBJ1-2; D unresolved. Deletions cut 0 bases from V and 1 base from J, with 6 bases between. The V gene's germline CDR1 is KGHSH and CDR2 LQKENI. This CDR3 contains 14 residues. This CDR3 is CASSPPVLNYGYTF. The CDR3 DNA reads as TGTGCCAGCTCACCACCTGTCCTTAACTATGGCTACACCTTC. Full variable domain (outside the CDR3, taken from reference TRBV18 and TRBJ1-2): NAGVMQNPRHLVRRRGQEARLRCSPMKGHSHVYWYRQLPEEGLKFMVYLQKENIIDESGMPKERFSAEFPKEGPSILRIQQVVRGDSAAYFCASSPPVLNYGYTFGSGTRLTVV.

The chain has TRBV4-3 and TRBJ1-1; 7 bases map to TRBD1. Germline V lookup: CDR1 LGHNA, CDR2 YSLEER. This CDR3 spans 14 amino acids. V dropped 3 bases and J dropped 2; count of bases not matched to a gene: 3. CDR3 loop: CASSQGTANTEAFF. The CDR3 DNA reads as TGCGCCAGCAGCCAGGGGACAGCCAACACTGAAGCTTTCTTT.

The chain joins TRBV7-2 to TRBJ2-5; possible D gene TRBD2, 6 bases. The CDR3 runs to 14 residues. Trimming removed 4 bases at V and 5 bases at J, with 14 bases between. Germline CDR1 is SGHTA and CDR2 is FQGNSA. The CDR3 region is CASSSVGGRETQYF. The CDR3 region has the DNA TGTGCCAGCAGCTCCGTGGGGGGACGGGAGACCCAGTACTTC.

The chain has TRBV29-1 and TRBJ1-5; D might be TRBD1 (5 bases). Germline CDR1 is SQVTM and CDR2 is ANQGSEA. The V gene lost 5 bases and the J gene lost 4 bases, with 21 bases spanning the gap. CDR3 size: 16 residues. The CDR3 loop reads CSVRFRGHRGNQPQHF. CDR3 sequence (DNA): TGCAGCGTTCGGTTTCGAGGACATAGGGGAAATCAGCCCCAGCATTTT.

The gene calls are TRBV7-2 and TRBJ2-5, with TRBD2 matching 8 bases. Germline V lookup: CDR1 SGHTA, CDR2 FQGNSA. The J segment lost 0 bases and the V segment lost 6 bases, leaving 9 bases of the junction unmatched. The CDR3 has 16 residues. In nucleotides, the CDR3 is TGTGCCAGCAGGGGGGGACTAGTCTCGTACCAAGAGACCCAGTACTTC. Its protein is CASRGGLVSYQETQYF. Combining the CDR3 with reference TRBV7-2 and TRBJ2-5 gives the whole variable domain GAGVSQSPSNKVTEKGKDVELRCDPISGHTALYWYRQSLGQGLEFLIYFQGNSAPDKSGLPSDRFSAERTGGSVSTLTIQRTQQEDSAVYLCASRGGLVSYQETQYFGPGTRLLVL.

This chain connects TRBV7-3 to TRBJ1-5; the D gene is possibly TRBD1 (5 bases). The CDR3 covers 13 residues. V was shortened by 6 bases and J by 5 bases, with 11 bases between the two germline ends. The germline V gene has CDR1 SGHTA and CDR2 FQGTGA. Written as DNA, the CDR3 is TGTGCCAGCAGTTTGACAGATGATCAGCCCCAGCATTTT. Protein product: CASSLTDDQPQHF.

The chain uses TRBV30 and TRBJ2-3, with 7 bases fitting TRBD2. Germline V CDR1 and CDR2: GTSNPN, SVGIG (reference sequence). The CDR3 sequence is 16 residues long. Losses at the gene ends were 0 bases for V and 2 bases for J; bases not matched to a gene: 8. The CDR3 sequence is CAWSVGLAADTDTQYF. Here the CDR3 DNA reads TGTGCCTGGAGTGTAGGTCTAGCGGCCGACACAGATACGCAGTATTTT. Supplemented by reference TRBV30 and TRBJ2-3, the full variable domain reads SQTIHQWPATLVQPVGSPLSLECTVEGTSNPNLYWYRQAAGRGLQLLFYSVGIGQISSEVPQNLSASRPQDRQFILSSKKLLLSDSGFYLCAWSVGLAADTDTQYFGPGTRLTVL.

V is TRBV7-2 and J is TRBJ2-3; TRBD2 might be the D (5 bases). Trimming left V 3 bases short and J 0 bases short, with 7 bases between. Germline CDR1 and CDR2: SGHTA and FQGNSA. CDR3 length equals 14 residues. The CDR3 spells CASSFRGSTDTQYF. CDR3 DNA sequence: TGTGCCAGCAGCTTTCGGGGAAGCACAGATACGCAGTATTTT.

This chain connects TRBV7-9 to TRBJ1-3, with a possible D match to TRBD1 (6 bases). The CDR3 has 14 residues. Trimming shortened V by 5 bases and J by 4 bases, and 12 bases separated the two germline ends. Germline loops: CDR1 SEHNR, CDR2 FQNEAQ (reference sequence). For the CDR3, the DNA is TGTGCCAGCAGCCACGGACAGACAGGAAACACCATATATTTT. Translated: CASSHGQTGNTIYF.

This sequence joins TRBV28 and TRBJ2-7; the match to TRBD2 covers 9 bases. Germline loops: CDR1 MDHEN, CDR2 SYDVKM. The CDR3 spans 15 residues. V gave up 6 bases and J gave up 0 bases; unmatched junction bases: 6. This chain's CDR3 is CASRTGLAFSYEQYF. The CDR3 nucleotides read TGTGCCAGCAGGACGGGACTAGCCTTCTCCTACGAGCAGTACTTC.

The DNA for the CDR3 is TGTGCCAGCAGCCTGAGTCTTAGAACAGATACGCAGTATTTT. Protein sequence: CASSLSLRTDTQYF. The rearrangement joins TRBV7-2 to TRBJ2-3, with D unresolved. Germline CDR1 SGHTA, CDR2 FQGNSA. The ends were cut back, 5 bases at V and 3 bases at J, with 12 bases in the middle. The CDR3 loop spans 14 amino acids. The full variable domain, rest sourced from reference TRBV7-2 and TRBJ2-3, is GAGVSQSPSNKVTEKGKDVELRCDPISGHTALYWYRQSLGQGLEFLIYFQGNSAPDKSGLPSDRFSAERTGGSVSTLTIQRTQQEDSAVYLCASSLSLRTDTQYFGPGTRLTVL.

V usage is TRBV9 and J usage is TRBJ1-6; no reliable D call. Trimming removed 4 bases at V and 6 bases at J, with 17 bases between. Germline V gene lookup returns CDR1 SGDLS and CDR2 YYNGEE. The CDR3 consists of 16 residues. The CDR3 spells CASSTTPGLGNSPLHF. The CDR3 coding sequence is TGTGCCAGCAGCACAACCCCGGGTCTCGGTAATTCACCCCTCCACTTT. Full variable domain (outside the CDR3, taken from reference TRBV9 and TRBJ1-6): DSGVTQTPKHLITATGQRVTLRCSPRSGDLSVYWYQQSLDQGLQFLIQYYNGEERAKGNILERFSAQQFPDLHSELNLSSLELGDSALYFCASSTTPGLGNSPLHFGNGTRLTVT.

CDR3 region: CASSQTGDSNQPQHF. The CDR3 nucleotides are TGTGCCAGCAGCCAGACAGGGGATAGCAATCAGCCCCAGCATTTT. The V gene is TRBV25-1, the J gene TRBJ1-5; TRBD1 matches at 8 bases. CDR3 length: 15 amino acids. With V trimmed by 6 bases and J by 0 bases, 4 bases remained unmatched. Germline-derived CDR1 and CDR2 are MGHDK and SYGVNS.

The chain couples TRBV6-5 to TRBJ2-3; D call uncertain. Germline V gene data show CDR1 as MNHEY and CDR2 as SVGAGI. V lost 0 bases and J 5 bases, leaving 9 bases between the germline ends. CDR3 length equals 14 residues. CDR3 DNA: TGTGCCAGCAGTTACTCTGACTTTGGAGATACGCAGTATTTT. This codes for CASSYSDFGDTQYF.

The rearrangement links TRBV2 to TRBJ1-1, with a tentative D call TRBD1 (6 bases). Trimming took off 8 bases at V and 3 bases at J, with 7 bases between the two ends. Germline loops: CDR1 SNHLY, CDR2 FYNNEI. The CDR3 runs to 11 residues. The CDR3 sequence: CASGQHTEAFF. The CDR3 nucleotides are TGTGCCAGCGGACAGCACACTGAAGCTTTCTTT.